The 19 T cell receptor beta chains presented below share a single source sample, sequenced in a study of CD8 T cells in Susac syndrome. Roughly 0.5 to 1 ug RNA was reverse transcribed with random hexamers. TCRdb re-called the immunoSEQ multiplex PCR reads with MiXCR, one entry per CDR3 protein. Here the sample spans more than 100,000 distinct CDR3 sequences, 85% to 95% being singletons. Sequenced input: CD8+ T cells from PBMCs. These TCRs come from a human donor with Susac syndrome.

The chain uses TRBV7-9 and TRBJ1-5; D gene unclear. CDR3 length: 12 residues. The germline V and J ends were trimmed by 3 bases and 5 bases, with 5 bases remaining between them. The germline V gene has CDR1 SEHNR and CDR2 FQNEAQ (reference sequence). The CDR3: CASSFKDQPQHF. CDR3 nucleotide sequence: TGTGCCAGCAGCTTCAAAGATCAGCCCCAGCATTTT.

The gene calls are TRBV15 and TRBJ1-2; D unclear. There are 15 residues in the CDR3. The germline V and J ends were trimmed by 0 bases and 4 bases, with 12 bases remaining between them. Germline V gene sequence: CDR1 LNHNV, CDR2 YYDKDF (reference sequence). The CDR3 loop reads CATSRDTTVVYGYTF. CDR3 nucleotides: TGTGCCACCAGCAGAGATACGACGGTGGTCTATGGCTACACCTTC.

In this sample, this clonotype turned up once. This chain links TRBV20-1 with TRBJ2-2, with D unclear. CDR1 and CDR2 from the germline V gene are DFQATT and SNEGSKA (reference sequence). V was cut by 1 base and J by 7 bases, with 7 bases left in between. The CDR3 is 12 residues long. CDR3 sequence (DNA): TGCAGTGCTAGAGTTTCAAGCGGGGAGCTGTTTTTT. This encodes CSARVSSGELFF.

The gene calls are TRBV20-1 and TRBJ2-3; 8 bases fit TRBD2. The CDR3 length is 14 residues. The germline CDR1 and CDR2 sequences are DFQATT and SNEGSKA (reference sequence). The CDR3 nucleotides are TGCAGCTATGCATTAGCGGGATCAACAGATACGCAGTATTTT. Its protein product is CSYALAGSTDTQYF.

This chain joins TRBV9 and TRBJ2-1, with a tentative D call TRBD2 (6 bases). In germline, CDR1 is SGDLS, CDR2 YYNGEE. This CDR3 spans 15 amino acids. Trimming stripped 0 bases from V and 5 bases from J, with 12 bases between. CDR3 loop: CASSVEGWGDNEQFF. The CDR3 coding sequence is TGTGCCAGCAGCGTAGAAGGATGGGGGGACAATGAGCAGTTCTTC.

This rearrangement joins TRBV6-2 or TRBV6-3 to TRBJ1-1; no reliable D call. The CDR3 is made up of 13 amino acids. Trimming left V 5 bases short and J 5 bases short, with 12 bases between. Germline V gene sequence: CDR1 MNHEY, CDR2 SVGEGT. This CDR3 is CASSATLGTEAFF. As DNA, the CDR3 is TGTGCCAGCAGTGCCACACTGGGGACTGAAGCTTTCTTT.

V and J are TRBV3-1 and TRBJ2-7; 8 bases agree with TRBD2. There are 14 residues in the CDR3. CDR1 LGHDT and CDR2 YNNKEL come from the germline V gene (reference sequence). With V trimmed by 6 bases and J by 2 bases, 6 bases remained unmatched. DNA for the CDR3: TGTGCCAGCAGAACTAGCGGAGCCACCTACGAGCAGTACTTC. It is translated as CASRTSGATYEQYF.

The chain has TRBV6-5 and TRBJ2-6; 7 bases map to TRBD1. The V gene's germline CDR1 is MNHEY and CDR2 SVGAGI. The CDR3 runs 15 residues. Trimming cost V 7 bases and J 0 bases; bases outside gene matches: 3. CDR3 in DNA: TGTGCCAGCATGGGACAGATCTCTGGGGCCAACGTCCTGACTTTC. This codes for CASMGQISGANVLTF.

The genes are TRBV27 and TRBJ2-3, with D hard to call. Germline assignment: CDR1 MNHEY and CDR2 SMNVEV (reference sequence). CDR3 size: 15 residues. V was trimmed by 6 bases and J by 0 bases, leaving 13 bases between them. This CDR3 reads CASRVGPASTDTQYF. The CDR3 DNA follows: TGTGCCAGCAGAGTAGGGCCCGCGAGCACAGATACGCAGTATTTT.

The V call is TRBV7-9, the J call TRBJ2-4; a weak D match, TRBD1 (5 bases). V gave up 4 bases and J gave up 0 bases, with 13 bases separating them. Per germline, CDR1 SEHNR and CDR2 FQNEAQ (reference sequence). The CDR3 consists of 16 residues. The CDR3 loop reads CASSSKGLLAKNIQYF. In DNA, the CDR3 is TGTGCCAGCAGCTCCAAGGGGCTACTAGCCAAAAACATTCAGTACTTC.

The chain links TRBV4-1 to TRBJ1-2; 9 bases are shared with TRBD1. The CDR3 loop spans 13 amino acids. The germline V gene has CDR1 MGHRA and CDR2 YSYEKL. The V gene end was trimmed by 3 bases and the J gene end by 8 bases; junction bases not matched to a gene: 4. CDR3 amino acids: CASSQGTGPGYTF. Written as DNA, the CDR3 is TGCGCCAGCAGCCAGGGGACAGGGCCGGGCTACACCTTC.

The V gene is TRBV7-9, the J gene TRBJ2-3, with 12 bases matching TRBD2. J was trimmed by 4 bases and V by 5 bases; bases with no gene match: 4. The CDR3 spans 15 residues. CDR1 is SEHNR, CDR2 FQNEAQ, per germline (reference sequence). The CDR3 DNA follows: TGTGCCAGCAGCCCTACTAGCGGGGGGCCAGATACGCAGTATTTT. Translation: CASSPTSGGPDTQYF.

V usage is TRBV29-1 and J usage is TRBJ2-7, with TRBD1 as a possible D gene (5 bases). V gave up 0 bases and J gave up 2 bases, with 8 bases separating them. This CDR3 has 13 residues. CDR1 and CDR2 (germline): SQVTM, ANQGSEA. The CDR3: CSVEDKTAYEQYF. As DNA, the CDR3 is TGCAGCGTTGAAGATAAGACAGCCTACGAGCAGTACTTC.

The V gene is TRBV6-5, the J gene TRBJ2-5, with unresolved D. Deletions cut 10 bases from V and 5 bases from J, with 17 bases between. Looked up from germline, CDR1 is MNHEY and CDR2 is SVGAGI. The CDR3 runs 13 residues. CDR3 nucleotides: TGTGCCACCATATTCCGAATTTCGGAGACCCAGTACTTC. Translation: CATIFRISETQYF.

Here the CDR3 reads CASSPGQDTEKLFF. The CDR3 bases are TGTGCCAGCAGCCCGGGACAGGACACTGAAAAACTGTTTTTT. The chain combines TRBV11-1 with TRBJ1-4; 8 bases fit TRBD1. The CDR3 consists of 14 residues. With V trimmed by 5 bases and J by 7 bases, 6 bases remained unmatched. CDR1 and CDR2 from the germline V gene are SGHAT and FQDESV (reference sequence).

This chain joins TRBV27 and TRBJ1-6; D remains ambiguous. CDR3 length: 13 residues. Looked up from germline, CDR1 is MNHEY and CDR2 is SMNVEV (reference sequence). The V end was cut by 0 bases, the J end by 13 bases, with 10 bases between. CDR3 region: CASSLSAVSPLHF. In nucleotides, the CDR3 is TGTGCCAGCAGTTTATCGGCAGTTTCGCCCCTCCACTTT.

This rearrangement joins TRBV4-1 to TRBJ1-5; D is uncertain. This CDR3 is built from 15 residues. Looked up from germline, CDR1 is MGHRA and CDR2 is YSYEKL. The V end lost 4 bases, the J end lost 2 bases, and 12 bases lay between the germline ends. CDR3 protein: CASSPREAGNQPQHF. CDR3 in DNA: TGCGCCAGCAGCCCCCGAGAGGCCGGCAATCAGCCCCAGCATTTT.

The chain is built from TRBV7-9 and TRBJ2-1, with TRBD2 identical over 10 bases. V shed 10 bases, J shed 4 bases, and the junction held 1 base outside the gene matches. CDR1 and CDR2 (germline): SEHNR, FQNEAQ (reference sequence). The CDR3 is made up of 12 amino acids. CDR3 in DNA: TGTGCCACTAGCGGGAGTTACAATGAGCAGTTCTTC. It is translated as CATSGSYNEQFF. Full variable domain (missing parts from reference TRBV7-9 and TRBJ2-1): DTGVSQNPRHKITKRGQNVTFRCDPISEHNRLYWYRQTLGQGPEFLTYFQNEAQLEKSRLLSDRFSAERPKGSFSTLEIQRTEQGDSAMYLCATSGSYNEQFFGPGTRLTVL.

J is TRBJ2-7 and V is TRBV29-1; TRBD2 is a possible D gene (5 bases). The CDR3 loop spans 12 amino acids. The germline CDR1 and CDR2 sequences are SQVTM and ANQGSEA. V was cut by 4 bases and J by 3 bases, with 10 bases left in between. The CDR3 DNA is TGCAGCGTTGTACCAAGCGGCTACGAGCAGTACTTC. Its protein is CSVVPSGYEQYF.